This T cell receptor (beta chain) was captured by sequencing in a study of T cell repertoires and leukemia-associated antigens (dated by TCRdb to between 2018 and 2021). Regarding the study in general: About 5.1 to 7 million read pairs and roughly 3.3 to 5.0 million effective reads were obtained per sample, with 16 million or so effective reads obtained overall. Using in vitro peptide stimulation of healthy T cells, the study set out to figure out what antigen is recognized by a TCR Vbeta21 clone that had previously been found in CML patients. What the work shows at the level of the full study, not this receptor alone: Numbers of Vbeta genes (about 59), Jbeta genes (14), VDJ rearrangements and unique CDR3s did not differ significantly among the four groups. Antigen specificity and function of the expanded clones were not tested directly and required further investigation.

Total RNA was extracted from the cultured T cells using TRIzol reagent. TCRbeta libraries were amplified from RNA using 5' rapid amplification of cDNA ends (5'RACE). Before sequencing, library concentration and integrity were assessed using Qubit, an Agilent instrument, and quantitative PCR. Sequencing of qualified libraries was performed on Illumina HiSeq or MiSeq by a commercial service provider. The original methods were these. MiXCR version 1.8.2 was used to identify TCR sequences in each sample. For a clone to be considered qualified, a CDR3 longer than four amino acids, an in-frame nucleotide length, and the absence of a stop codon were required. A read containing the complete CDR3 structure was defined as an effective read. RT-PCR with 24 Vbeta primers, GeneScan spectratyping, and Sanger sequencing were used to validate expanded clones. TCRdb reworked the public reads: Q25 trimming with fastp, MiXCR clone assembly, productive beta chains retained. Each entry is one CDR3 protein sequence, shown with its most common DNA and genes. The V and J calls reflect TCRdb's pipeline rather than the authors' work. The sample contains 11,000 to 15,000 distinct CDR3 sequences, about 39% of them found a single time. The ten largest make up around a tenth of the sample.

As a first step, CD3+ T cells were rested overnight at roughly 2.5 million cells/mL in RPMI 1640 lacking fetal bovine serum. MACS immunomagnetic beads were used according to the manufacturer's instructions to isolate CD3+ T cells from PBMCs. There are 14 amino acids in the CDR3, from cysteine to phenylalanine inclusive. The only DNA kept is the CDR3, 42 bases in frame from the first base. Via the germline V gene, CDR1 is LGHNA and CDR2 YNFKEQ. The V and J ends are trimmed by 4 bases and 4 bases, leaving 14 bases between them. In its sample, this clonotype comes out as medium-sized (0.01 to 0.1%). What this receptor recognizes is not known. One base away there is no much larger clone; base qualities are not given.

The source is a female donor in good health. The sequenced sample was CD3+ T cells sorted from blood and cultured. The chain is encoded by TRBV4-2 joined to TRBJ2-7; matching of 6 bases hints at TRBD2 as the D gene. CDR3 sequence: CASSLSGADYEQYF. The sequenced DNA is TGTGCCAGCAGCCTATCGGGAGCCGATTACGAGCAGTACTTC.